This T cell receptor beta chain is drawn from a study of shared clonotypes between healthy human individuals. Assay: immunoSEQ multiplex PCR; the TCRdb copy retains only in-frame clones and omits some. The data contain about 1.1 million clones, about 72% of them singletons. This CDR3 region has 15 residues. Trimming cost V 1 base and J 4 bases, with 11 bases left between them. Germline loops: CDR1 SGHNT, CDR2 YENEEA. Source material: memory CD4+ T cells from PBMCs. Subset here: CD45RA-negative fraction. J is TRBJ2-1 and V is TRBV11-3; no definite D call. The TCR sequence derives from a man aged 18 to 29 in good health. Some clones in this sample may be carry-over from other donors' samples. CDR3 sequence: CASSLGFDFYNEQFF. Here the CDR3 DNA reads TGTGCCAGCAGCTTAGGGTTTGACTTTTACAATGAGCAGTTCTTC.